Below, 11 T cell receptor beta chains from the same sample are listed, as sequenced in a study of OX40 agonist ivuxolimab in advanced cancers. Libraries were constructed by the immunoSEQ multiplex PCR assay. TCRdb took over this immuneACCESS table, retaining in-frame rearrangements with V and J assigned. Such tables are incomplete; in checked studies, under half of the missing clones stem from an unresolved V gene, and the remainder is unexplained. The sample table lists about 99,000 clones, around 94% of them with a count of one. The top ten clones comprise about 0.17% of the sample. Specimen: CD4+ or CD8+ T cells sorted from blood, collected in a trial of the OX40 agonist ivuxolimab. These receptors all come from an adult with an advanced solid tumor such as melanoma, head and neck, liver or kidney cancer.

The J gene is TRBJ2-7, the V gene TRBV2, with D tentatively TRBD2 (6 bases). CDR1 is SNHLY and CDR2 is FYNNEI in the germline V gene. The CDR3 extends over 14 amino acids. V lost 1 base and J 5 bases, leaving 12 bases between the germline ends. CDR3 residues: CASSEGEAPDEQYF. Written as DNA, the CDR3 is TGTGCCAGCAGTGAAGGGGAGGCCCCTGACGAGCAGTACTTC.

The chain is built from TRBV7-2 and TRBJ1-1; D call uncertain. The CDR3 covers 15 residues. The ends were cut back, 0 bases at V and 1 base at J, with 9 bases in the middle. Per the germline V gene, CDR1 is SGHTA and CDR2 is FQGNSA. Written as DNA, the CDR3 is TGTGCCAGCAGCTTAGCAAACAGAAGGAACACTGAAGCTTTCTTT. Protein product: CASSLANRRNTEAFF.

The V gene is TRBV5-4, the J gene TRBJ1-3; the D gene is possibly TRBD1 (6 bases). V was cut by 2 bases and J by 2 bases, with 11 bases left in between. This CDR3 contains 15 residues. From germline, CDR1 is SGHNT and CDR2 YYREEE (reference sequence). The CDR3 DNA reads TGTGCCAGCAGCTTTCAGGGGACTCCTGGAAACACCATATATTTT. Amino acids: CASSFQGTPGNTIYF.

The rearrangement links TRBV18 to TRBJ1-6; 8 positions agree with TRBD1. V lost 3 bases, J lost 8 bases, and 0 bases stayed unmatched. Germline loops: CDR1 KGHSH, CDR2 LQKENI. The CDR3 has 13 residues. The CDR3 DNA sequence: TGTGCCAGCTCACCGACAGGGGATTCACCCCTCCACTTT. Translated: CASSPTGDSPLHF.

CDR3 loop: CASSPFGSNQPQHF. CDR3 nucleotide sequence: TGTGCCAGCTCACCCTTTGGCAGCAATCAGCCCCAGCATTTT. This chain joins TRBV18 and TRBJ1-5; no firm D call. The CDR3 contains 14 residues. With 3 bases removed from V and 1 base from J, the gap between germline ends came to 7 bases. Germline CDR1 and CDR2: KGHSH and LQKENI.

The chain combines TRBV19 with TRBJ1-1; D remains unclear. From germline, CDR1 is LNHDA and CDR2 SQIVND (reference sequence). V was cut by 5 bases and J by 7 bases, with 14 bases left in between. This CDR3 has 13 amino acids. CDR3: CASSPYKADEAFF. DNA of the CDR3: TGTGCCAGTAGTCCATACAAGGCGGATGAAGCTTTCTTT.

The chain recombines TRBV4-3 with TRBJ1-5; tentatively, D is TRBD1 (5 bases). CDR3 size: 14 residues. V lost 2 bases, J lost 5 bases, and 10 bases lay in between. CDR1 is LGHNA, CDR2 YSLEER, per germline. CDR3 DNA: TGCGCCAGCAGCCAAATGGGGGTGCATCAGCCCCAGCATTTT. This gives the protein CASSQMGVHQPQHF.

This chain links TRBV9 with TRBJ2-1; 14 positions agree with TRBD2. Germline V gene data show CDR1 as SGDLS and CDR2 as YYNGEE. Unmatched junction bases numbered 10, after V lost 9 bases and J lost 8 bases. This CDR3 is 15 amino acids long. For the CDR3, the DNA is TGTGCCACCTCGACTAGCGGGAGGGCCAGGGATGAGCAGTTCTTC. Its translation is CATSTSGRARDEQFF.

The rearrangement links TRBV7-2 to TRBJ1-4; 7 positions agree with TRBD1. Trimming cost V 8 bases and J 1 base; bases outside gene matches: 4. The CDR3 runs 14 residues. Germline CDR1 reads SGHTA; CDR2 reads FQGNSA. The CDR3 DNA follows: TGTGCCAGCTCTAGGACAGGAACTAATGAAAAACTGTTTTTT. Translating it yields CASSRTGTNEKLFF.

The V gene is TRBV5-8, the J gene TRBJ1-3, with 7 bases identical to TRBD1. Per the germline V gene, CDR1 is SGHTS and CDR2 is YDEGEE. This CDR3 region has 14 residues. V was pared by 4 bases and J by 4 bases, with 5 bases of the junction left unmatched. The CDR3 sequence is CASSVGTVGNTIYF. In DNA form, the CDR3 reads TGTGCCAGCAGCGTTGGGACAGTGGGAAACACCATATATTTT. Drawing the rest from reference TRBV5-8 and TRBJ1-3, the complete variable domain is EAGVTQSPTHLIKTRGQQATLRCSPISGHTSVYWYQQALGLGLQFLLWYDEGEERNRGNFPPRFSGRQFPNYSSELNVNALELEDSALYLCASSVGTVGNTIYFGEGSWLTVV.

V is TRBV19 and J is TRBJ2-2, with 10 nucleotides matching TRBD2. J lost 0 bases, V lost 7 bases, and 11 bases had no gene match. The CDR3 consists of 18 residues. Germline V gene sequence: CDR1 LNHDA, CDR2 SQIVND (reference sequence). The CDR3 DNA follows: TGTGCCAGTATCCCGGGGGCTAGCGGGAGCCCGAACACCGGGGAGCTGTTTTTT. Encoded protein: CASIPGASGSPNTGELFF.